This is a list of T cell receptor beta chains from one sample in a study of blood T cell repertoires in COVID-19. The method was immunoSEQ multiplex PCR; TCRdb's version includes in-frame clones alone and lacks a portion of them. Of tens of thousands of clones in the sample, roughly 85% were seen once. The sequencing sample was made of peripheral blood. These receptors all come from a human donor in a cohort sampled during active COVID-19. The CDR3 runs from the conserved cysteine through the conserved F or W. D genes are given only for firm matches. Rows give clone size only sometimes, using once, few, many, or a class for an expanded clone.

D gene	V gene	clone size	CDR3 length	J gene	CDR3 DNA	CDR3 protein
TRBD1	TRBV19	.	17	TRBJ1-5	TGTGCCAGTAGTATAGGGGGGACAGGGCTGAGCAATCAGCCCCAGCATTTT	CASSIGGTGLSNQPQHF
.	TRBV10-1	.	13	TRBJ2-7	TGCGCCAGCAGTGAAGGGGCCTCCTACGAGCAGTACTTC	CASSEGASYEQYF
TRBD2	TRBV5-4	.	17	TRBJ2-3	TGTGCCAGCAGCATGGGGGGACTAGCGGGCCTCACAGATACGCAGTATTTT	CASSMGGLAGLTDTQYF
TRBD2	TRBV10-3	.	15	TRBJ2-7	TGTGCCATCAGTGCCCTTCTAGCGGGAGCCTACGAGCAGTACTTC	CAISALLAGAYEQYF
.	TRBV5-6	.	12	TRBJ1-2	TGTGCCAGCAGCTTGCGAGACTATGGCTACACCTTC	CASSLRDYGYTF
.	TRBV19	.	14	TRBJ1-2	TGTGCCAGTATAAGCCCTGACTGGAACTATGGCTACACCTTC	CASISPDWNYGYTF
TRBD2	TRBV3-1/TRBV3-2	.	19	TRBJ2-1	TGTGCCAGCAGCCCTCGACGACTAGCGGGGGGGCCTGGGGGAGATGAGCAGTTCTTC	CASSPRRLAGGPGGDEQFF
.	TRBV12-3/TRBV12-4	.	13	TRBJ1-1	TGTGCCAGCAGATCTCAACTAAACACTGAAGCTTTCTTT	CASRSQLNTEAFF
.	TRBV7-2	.	15	TRBJ2-1	TGTGCCAGCAGTTACGCCCGAACAGGGACCGATGAGCAGTTCTTC	CASSYARTGTDEQFF
.	TRBV5-4	.	13	TRBJ2-7	TGTGCCAGCAGCTTGGCCGGAGGGCTCGAGCAGTACTTC	CASSLAGGLEQYF
.	TRBV10-1	.	15	TRBJ2-3	TGCGCCAGCAGTGAGTCTTTGGGGGGAACAGATACGCAGTATTTT	CASSESLGGTDTQYF
.	TRBV5-1	.	16	TRBJ2-7	TGCGCCAGCAGCTTGGGCGGCGGGGGCCTCTCCTACGAGCAGTACTTC	CASSLGGGGLSYEQYF
TRBD1	TRBV9	.	15	TRBJ2-7	TGTGCCAGCAGCGCTCCGGGACAGGGGGCGAAGAAGCAGTACTTC	CASSAPGQGAKKQYF
TRBD2	TRBV11-2	.	14	TRBJ2-7	TGTGCCAGCAGCAGTAGCGGGGGGGGTTACGAGCAGTACTTC	CASSSSGGGYEQYF
TRBD1	TRBV7-9	.	17	TRBJ1-1	TGTGCCAGCAGCCTACGGACAGGGGATTCATCTTGGGGTGAAGCTTTCTTT	CASSLRTGDSSWGEAFF
.	TRBV3-1/TRBV3-2	.	16	TRBJ1-4	TGTGCCAGCAGCCCTTACAAGGGACTAACTAATGAAAAACTGTTTTTT	CASSPYKGLTNEKLFF
.	TRBV27	.	14	TRBJ1-2	TGTGCCAGCAGTTTATCTCCCAGGGGTAGGGGCTACACCTTC	CASSLSPRGRGYTF
.	TRBV12-3/TRBV12-4	.	11	TRBJ1-2	TGTGCCAGCAGCCCTGACTATGGCTACACCTTC	CASSPDYGYTF
.	TRBV7-9	.	16	TRBJ2-3	TGTGCCAGCAGCTCCCCGGGACTTCCGGCGACCTCGGCGCAGTATTTT	CASSSPGLPATSAQYF
TRBD1	TRBV7-9	few	14	TRBJ2-2	TGTGCCAGCAGCCTGGGACAGGGTACCGGGGAGCTGTTTTTT	CASSLGQGTGELFF
.	TRBV2	.	13	TRBJ1-2	TGTGCCAGCGCTTCTAGTGTAAACTATGGCTACACCTTC	CASASSVNYGYTF
TRBD1	TRBV6-5	.	14	TRBJ1-2	TGTGCCAGCAGGGCACCGGGACAGGGGGTGGCCTACACCTTC	CASRAPGQGVAYTF
.	TRBV5-1	few	14	TRBJ2-7	TGCGCCAGCAGCCTATCTCCAAGTACCTACGAGCAGTACTTC	CASSLSPSTYEQYF
TRBD2	TRBV24-1	.	13	TRBJ2-1	TGTGCCACCAAGGCGGGGGGGTTAAATGAGCAGTTCTTC	CATKAGGLNEQFF
.	TRBV2	.	13	TRBJ1-5	TGTGCCAGCAGTGTGTCAGGGAGGCAGCCCCAGCATTTT	CASSVSGRQPQHF
.	TRBV4-1	.	16	TRBJ1-1	TGCGCCAGCAGCCAAGAAGGGGGGGCGGGAGTCACTGAAGCTTTCTTT	CASSQEGGAGVTEAFF
.	TRBV6-5	.	14	TRBJ1-6	TGTGCCAGCAGTTCCGGACAAGGGATCCCACCCCTCCACTTT	CASSSGQGIPPLHF
.	TRBV11-2	.	12	TRBJ2-7	TGTGCCAGCAGCCTAGGACGGGTGGAGCAGTACTTC	CASSLGRVEQYF
.	TRBV7-2	once	15	TRBJ2-1	TGTGCCAGCAGCTCGGACTTGAGCTCCTACAATGAGCAGTTCTTC	CASSSDLSSYNEQFF
.	TRBV7-9	once	15	TRBJ2-1	TGTGCCAGCAGCTTAGCGGGGGGACCCTACAATGAGCAGTTCTTC	CASSLAGGPYNEQFF
.	TRBV6-5	.	15	TRBJ1-1	TGTGCCGGCAGAGGGGGGGGCGCCGCGGACACTGAAGCTTTCTTT	CAGRGGGAADTEAFF
.	TRBV3-1/TRBV3-2	few	12	TRBJ2-1	TGTGCCAGCAACCAAGCCTCCAATGAGCAGTTCTTC	CASNQASNEQFF
TRBD2	TRBV12-5	.	17	TRBJ2-7	TGTGCTAGTGGTTTGGGTCTAGCGGGGGGGCCTTTCAACGAGCAGTACTTC	CASGLGLAGGPFNEQYF
TRBD2	TRBV7-7	.	17	TRBJ2-5	TGTGCCAGCAGCGAGACCCCAGCGGGGGGACACCAAGAGACCCAGTACTTC	CASSETPAGGHQETQYF
.	TRBV9	.	16	TRBJ2-3	TGTGCCAGCAGCGTAGGGGGGACACAAAGCACAGATACGCAGTATTTT	CASSVGGTQSTDTQYF
.	TRBV19	.	15	TRBJ1-5	TGTGCCACTCTCGGGGGGACATATAGCAATCAGCCCCAGCATTTT	CATLGGTYSNQPQHF
.	TRBV6-2/TRBV6-3	.	17	TRBJ2-6	TGTGCCAGCAGTTACGGCGGTCCCTTATCTGGGGCCAACGTCCTGACTTTC	CASSYGGPLSGANVLTF
.	TRBV11-2	few	15	TRBJ1-1	TGTGCCAGCAGCCCGGACACGGGTGAGAACACTGAAGCTTTCTTT	CASSPDTGENTEAFF
TRBD1	TRBV18	.	15	TRBJ1-1	TGTGCCAGCTCACCCACCCTTGAGGACAGGGCGGGAGCTTTCTTT	CASSPTLEDRAGAFF
TRBD2	TRBV15	few	18	TRBJ2-3	TGTGCCACCAGCAGAGCAAGAGGACTAGCGGGGGTTACAGATACGCAGTATTTT	CATSRARGLAGVTDTQYF
.	TRBV3-1/TRBV3-2	.	11	TRBJ1-1	TGTGCCAGCAGCCAAGGAACAGGAGCTTTCTTT	CASSQGTGAFF
.	TRBV19	.	14	TRBJ1-5	TGTGCCAGTAGTAACACCGGAGGCAATCAGCCCCAGCATTTT	CASSNTGGNQPQHF
TRBD2	TRBV3-1/TRBV3-2	.	16	TRBJ2-7	TGTGCCAGCAGCCAAGGACTAGCGGGGGGGAACTACGAGCAGTACTTC	CASSQGLAGGNYEQYF
.	TRBV6-5	.	13	TRBJ1-6	TGTGCCAGCAAGGAGGGGGGGGGTTCACCCCTCCACTTT	CASKEGGGSPLHF
.	TRBV5-4	.	17	TRBJ2-7	TGTGCCAGCAGCTTGTCGGCTAGCCAATATCTCTCCTACGAGCAGTACTTC	CASSLSASQYLSYEQYF
.	TRBV2	.	16	TRBJ1-1	TGTGCCAGCAGGAGCGACAGCCTAGTCTTGAACACTGAAGCTTTCTTT	CASRSDSLVLNTEAFF
TRBD1	TRBV5-1	.	13	TRBJ1-1	TGCGCCAGCAGGACAGGGCAGAACACTGAAGCTTTCTTT	CASRTGQNTEAFF
TRBD2	TRBV2	.	14	TRBJ2-3	TGTGCCAGCAACTACGGGGGGGCCTGGGATACGCAGTATTTT	CASNYGGAWDTQYF
.	TRBV6-2/TRBV6-3	.	14	TRBJ1-2	TGTGCCAGCAGTTTGAATCCCCAGGTCTATGGCTACACCTTC	CASSLNPQVYGYTF
.	TRBV6-5	.	14	TRBJ1-1	TGTGCCAGCAGTTACAATTCGGGAGTCGCTGAAGCTTTCTTT	CASSYNSGVAEAFF
TRBD2	TRBV24-1	.	16	TRBJ2-1	TGTGCCACCAGTGACCCCGCCCGGCGGGGGGAGAGTGAGCAGTTCTTC	CATSDPARRGESEQFF
.	TRBV7-9	few	14	TRBJ1-6	TGTGCCAGCAGCTTAAGGGGGAGTAATTCACCCCTCCACTTT	CASSLRGSNSPLHF
.	TRBV4-2	.	14	TRBJ1-5	TGTGCCAGCAGCCAAGAGGGATACGACAGGCCCCAGCATTTT	CASSQEGYDRPQHF
.	TRBV12-3/TRBV12-4	.	13	TRBJ1-2	TGTGCCAGCAGAATCCGCGGGTCCTATGGCTACACCTTC	CASRIRGSYGYTF
TRBD2	TRBV24-1	.	15	TRBJ2-3	TGTGCCACCAGTGACAGGACTAGTATTGCAGATACGCAGTATTTT	CATSDRTSIADTQYF